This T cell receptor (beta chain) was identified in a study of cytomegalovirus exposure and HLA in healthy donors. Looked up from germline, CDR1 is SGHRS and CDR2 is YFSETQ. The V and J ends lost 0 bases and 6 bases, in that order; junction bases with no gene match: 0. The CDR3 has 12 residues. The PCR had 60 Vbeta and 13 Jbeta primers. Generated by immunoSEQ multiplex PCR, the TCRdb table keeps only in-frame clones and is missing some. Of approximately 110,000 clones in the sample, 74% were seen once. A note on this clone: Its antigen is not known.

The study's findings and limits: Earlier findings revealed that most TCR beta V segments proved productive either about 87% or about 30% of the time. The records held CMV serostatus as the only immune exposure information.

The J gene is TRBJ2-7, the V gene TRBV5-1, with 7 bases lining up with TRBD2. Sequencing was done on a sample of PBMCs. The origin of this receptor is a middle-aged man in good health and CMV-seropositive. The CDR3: CASSLAGGEQYF. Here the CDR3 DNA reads TGCGCCAGCAGCTTGGCGGGGGGCGAGCAGTACTTC.